Following are 24 T cell receptor beta chains from one sample sequenced in a study of T cell changes during pregnancy in multiple sclerosis. Only in-frame clones appear in the TCRdb table, and some are missing; sequencing was by immunoSEQ multiplex PCR. The sample has tens of thousands of clones, 90% seen once. The specimen was peripheral blood, collected after pregnancy. The receptors originated from a female donor in good health, enrolled as a control in a pregnancy study.

This clone occurred once. The rearrangement links TRBV4-2 to TRBJ2-1, with 10 bases that match TRBD2. Germline loops: CDR1 LGHNA, CDR2 YNFKEQ. The CDR3 is made up of 13 amino acids. Unmatched junction bases numbered 6, after V lost 11 bases and J lost 5 bases. The CDR3 nucleotides read TGTGCCTCTGGGACTAGCGAACACAATGAGCAGTTCTTC. Translating it yields CASGTSEHNEQFF.

CDR3 nucleotides: TGTGCCAGCAGCTTAGCCGGGAGGGCCTACAATGAGCAGTTCTTC. Protein: CASSLAGRAYNEQFF. This chain joins TRBV7-2 and TRBJ2-1, with 8 bases lining up with TRBD2. The germline V gene has CDR1 SGHTA and CDR2 FQGNSA. J gave up 2 bases and V 0 bases, and 0 bases lay outside the gene matches. This CDR3 region has 15 residues.

The V gene is TRBV5-6, the J gene TRBJ2-5; TRBD2 aligns across 12 bases. Germline trimming cut 4 bases from V and 4 bases from J; bases unmatched to any gene: 5. The CDR3 contains 15 residues. In germline, CDR1 is SGHDT, CDR2 YYEEEE. The DNA of the CDR3 is TGTGCCAGCAGCCGGACTAGCGGGGCCCTAGAGACCCAGTACTTC. This encodes CASSRTSGALETQYF.

The chain has TRBV7-8 and TRBJ2-7; TRBD2 is a possible D gene (6 bases). Trimming left V 5 bases short and J 4 bases short, with 9 bases between. The CDR3 length is 12 residues. The V gene's germline CDR1 is SGHVS and CDR2 FQNEAQ. The CDR3 region has the DNA TGTGCCAGCAGCGGGGGGTTATACGAGCAGTACTTC. Protein sequence: CASSGGLYEQYF.

The chain uses TRBV5-1 and TRBJ1-1, with D unclear. Germline V gives CDR1 SGHRS, CDR2 YFSETQ. Trimming removed 0 bases at V and 5 bases at J, with 5 bases between. This CDR3 is 12 amino acids long. The CDR3 region has the DNA TGCGCCAGCAGCTTGGGGAGGACTGAAGCTTTCTTT. Translated, it gives CASSLGRTEAFF.

This clone was detected once. V and J are TRBV27 and TRBJ2-1; tentatively, D is TRBD2 (5 bases). V was clipped by 3 bases and J by 6 bases, with 12 bases between them. The CDR3 totals 14 residues. Germline-derived CDR1 and CDR2 are MNHEY and SMNVEV (reference sequence). CDR3 loop: CASSFWGEFNEQFF. Written as DNA, the CDR3 is TGTGCCAGCAGTTTTTGGGGAGAATTCAATGAGCAGTTCTTC.

This sequence joins TRBV7-6 and TRBJ2-1, with 9 bases matching TRBD2. V was clipped by 5 bases and J by 2 bases; unmatched bases: 7. This CDR3 region has 16 residues. CDR1 SGHVS and CDR2 FNYEAQ come from the germline V gene. This chain's CDR3 is CASSPAGTSTYNEQFF. CDR3 DNA sequence: TGTGCCAGCAGCCCGGCGGGGACTAGCACCTACAATGAGCAGTTCTTC.

The rearrangement uses TRBV7-2 and TRBJ2-7; D is possibly TRBD2 (5 bases). V was cut by 5 bases and J by 6 bases, with 26 bases left in between. The length of the CDR3 is 17 residues. In germline, CDR1 is SGHTA, CDR2 FQGNSA. The CDR3 DNA reads as TGTGCCAGCAGCCTTACTCGAAAGGCGGGCACCCCCGGCGAGCAGTACTTC. It is translated as CASSLTRKAGTPGEQYF.

Only one count was recorded for this clone. V gene TRBV28 combines with J gene TRBJ2-1; 9 nucleotides agree with TRBD2. The CDR3 loop spans 14 amino acids. The junction had 6 bases not matched to a gene; V was cut back by 6 bases and J by 6 bases. Germline V CDR1 and CDR2: MDHEN, SYDVKM. This CDR3 reads CASSPLAGANEQFF. The CDR3 nucleotides read TGTGCCAGCAGCCCCTTAGCGGGGGCCAATGAGCAGTTCTTC. Complete variable domain (other parts from reference TRBV28 and TRBJ2-1): DVKVTQSSRYLVKRTGEKVFLECVQDMDHENMFWYRQDPGLGLRLIYFSYDVKMKEKGDIPEGYSVSREKKERFSLILESASTNQTSMYLCASSPLAGANEQFFGPGTRLTVL.

The V and J genes are TRBV9 and TRBJ2-3, with 7 nucleotides matching TRBD2. The J segment lost 3 bases and the V segment lost 0 bases, leaving 7 bases of the junction unmatched. The CDR3 runs 16 residues. Germline V gene data show CDR1 as SGDLS and CDR2 as YYNGEE. DNA of the CDR3: TGTGCCAGCAGCGTAGTAGAAGGACTAGGGACAGATACGCAGTATTTT. Its translation is CASSVVEGLGTDTQYF.

The genes are TRBV5-6 and TRBJ2-1; D uncertain. The CDR3 spans 14 residues. Germline V gives CDR1 SGHDT, CDR2 YYEEEE. V was cut by 1 base and J by 4 bases, with 9 bases left in between. CDR3 in DNA: TGTGCCAGCAGCTTGTACAGAATATACAATGAGCAGTTCTTC. Encoded protein: CASSLYRIYNEQFF.

V gene TRBV9 combines with J gene TRBJ2-3; weak D call: TRBD2 (5 bases). Deletions cut 0 bases from V and 8 bases from J, with 13 bases between. The CDR3 is made up of 14 amino acids. Germline V gene sequence: CDR1 SGDLS, CDR2 YYNGEE. CDR3: CASSVGEGEGTQYF. CDR3 nucleotides: TGTGCCAGCAGCGTAGGAGAGGGTGAGGGTACGCAGTATTTT.

The V call is TRBV9, the J call TRBJ2-4, with a tentative D call TRBD2 (6 bases). The CDR3 loop spans 15 amino acids. Looked up from germline, CDR1 is SGDLS and CDR2 is YYNGEE. Trimming removed 0 bases at V and 0 bases at J, with 7 bases between. CDR3 residues: CASSVGREAKNIQYF. The CDR3 nucleotides read TGTGCCAGCAGCGTAGGGCGGGAAGCCAAAAACATTCAGTACTTC.

The chain carries TRBV5-1 and TRBJ2-3; 10 positions agree with TRBD2. The CDR3 length is 15 residues. After removal of 2 bases from V and 4 bases from J, the junction contained 4 bases not matched to a gene. The germline V gene encodes CDR1 SGHRS and CDR2 YFSETQ. This CDR3 reads CASSLGLAVADTQYF. The CDR3 DNA reads TGCGCCAGCAGCTTAGGACTAGCGGTTGCAGATACGCAGTATTTT.

The gene calls are TRBV19 and TRBJ1-5, with D possibly TRBD1 on 6 matching bases. V lost 4 bases and J 2 bases, leaving 9 bases between the germline ends. Looked up from germline, CDR1 is LNHDA and CDR2 is SQIVND (reference sequence). The CDR3 loop spans 14 amino acids. The chain's CDR3 is CASSTGAGNQPQHF. CDR3 sequence (DNA): TGTGCCAGTAGTACAGGGGCTGGCAATCAGCCCCAGCATTTT.

This clone was observed a handful of times. The rearrangement links TRBV5-6 to TRBJ1-1; D is possibly TRBD1 (5 bases). Germline values: CDR1 SGHDT, CDR2 YYEEEE. This CDR3 contains 11 residues. V gave up 3 bases and J gave up 8 bases, with 8 bases separating them. CDR3 in amino acids: CASSSGVEAFF. CDR3 in DNA: TGTGCCAGCAGCTCGGGGGTGGAAGCTTTCTTT.

V is TRBV7-9 and J is TRBJ1-6; D might be TRBD1 (6 bases). The length of the CDR3 is 16 residues. V was pared by 0 bases and J by 4 bases, with 10 bases between. The germline V gene has CDR1 SEHNR and CDR2 FQNEAQ (reference sequence). CDR3 region: CASSLAGTIYNSPLHF. The CDR3 nucleotides are TGTGCCAGCAGCTTAGCGGGGACAATTTATAATTCACCCCTCCACTTT.

The chain has TRBV14 and TRBJ1-6; the D gene is possibly TRBD1 (6 bases). Germline values: CDR1 SGHDN, CDR2 FVKESK. The CDR3 totals 19 residues. V shed 3 bases and J shed 3 bases, with 21 bases lying between them. The CDR3 nucleotides are TGTGCCAGCAGCCAGACTACCCCCGGGGGGGCCGACTATAATTCACCCCTCCACTTT. Translating gives CASSQTTPGGADYNSPLHF.

This chain connects TRBV2 to TRBJ1-4; 9 bases fit TRBD1. The V gene end was trimmed by 8 bases and the J gene end by 8 bases; junction bases not matched to a gene: 9. The germline CDR1 and CDR2 sequences are SNHLY and FYNNEI. The CDR3 extends over 14 amino acids. The DNA for the CDR3 is TGTGCCAGCGGGGACAGGGCAGAGGGCGAAAAACTGTTTTTT. Translation gives CASGDRAEGEKLFF.

The sample holds one count of this clone. J is TRBJ2-7 and V is TRBV7-9, with 9 bases matching TRBD2. The CDR3 has 17 residues. The ends lost 1 base at V and 0 bases at J; junction bases unmatched: 7. Germline lookup yields CDR1 SEHNR and CDR2 FQNEAQ (reference sequence). The CDR3: CASSLGGLAGLSYEQYF. CDR3 nucleotide sequence: TGTGCCAGCAGCTTAGGAGGTCTAGCGGGGCTCTCCTACGAGCAGTACTTC.

The chain employs TRBV7-8 and TRBJ2-3, with 11 nucleotides matching TRBD2. From germline, CDR1 is SGHVS and CDR2 FQNEAQ. V lost 4 bases and J lost 0; bases outside the gene matches: 3. The CDR3 length is 16 residues. The CDR3 loop is CASSSRLAGSTDTQYF. The CDR3 DNA reads as TGTGCCAGCAGCTCCCGACTAGCGGGAAGCACAGATACGCAGTATTTT.

CDR3 sequence: CAWSVQAGYEQYF. CDR3 coding DNA: TGTGCCTGGAGTGTACAGGCAGGTTACGAGCAGTACTTC. The chain uses TRBV30 and TRBJ2-7; a weak D match, TRBD1 (5 bases). The CDR3 length is 13 residues. The germline gives CDR1 GTSNPN, CDR2 SVGIG (reference sequence). V shed 0 bases and J shed 4 bases, with 10 bases lying between them.

The chain couples TRBV7-8 to TRBJ1-2; D is unresolved. Germline CDR1 reads SGHVS; CDR2 reads FQNEAQ. CDR3 length: 15 amino acids. V dropped 4 bases and J dropped 4 bases, with 16 bases sitting between them. The CDR3 coding sequence is TGTGCCAGCAGCTCTAGTTCTACGGGAGGCTATGGCTACACCTTC. This codes for CASSSSSTGGYGYTF.

CDR3 in DNA: TGTGCCAGCAGCTTTCGACAGAGCACAGATACGCAGTATTTT. This encodes CASSFRQSTDTQYF. The gene calls are TRBV5-6 and TRBJ2-3; D may be TRBD1 (5 bases). The germline CDR1 and CDR2 sequences are SGHDT and YYEEEE. V lost 2 bases and J lost 0, with 7 bases in between. The CDR3 is made up of 14 amino acids.